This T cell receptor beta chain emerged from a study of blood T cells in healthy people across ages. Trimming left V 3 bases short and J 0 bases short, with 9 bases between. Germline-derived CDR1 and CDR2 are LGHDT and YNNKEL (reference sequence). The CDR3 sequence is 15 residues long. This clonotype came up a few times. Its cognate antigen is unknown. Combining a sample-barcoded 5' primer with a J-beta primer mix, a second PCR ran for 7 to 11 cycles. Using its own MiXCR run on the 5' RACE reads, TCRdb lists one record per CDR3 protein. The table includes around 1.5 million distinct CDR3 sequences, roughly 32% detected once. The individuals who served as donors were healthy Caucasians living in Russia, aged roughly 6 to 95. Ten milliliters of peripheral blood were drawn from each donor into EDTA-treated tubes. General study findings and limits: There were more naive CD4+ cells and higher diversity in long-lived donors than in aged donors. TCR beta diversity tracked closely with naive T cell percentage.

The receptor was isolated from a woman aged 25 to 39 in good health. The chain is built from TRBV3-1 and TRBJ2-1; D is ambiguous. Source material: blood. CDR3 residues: CASSHTGSSYNEQFF. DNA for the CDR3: TGTGCCAGCAGCCATACTGGTAGCTCCTACAATGAGCAGTTCTTC.